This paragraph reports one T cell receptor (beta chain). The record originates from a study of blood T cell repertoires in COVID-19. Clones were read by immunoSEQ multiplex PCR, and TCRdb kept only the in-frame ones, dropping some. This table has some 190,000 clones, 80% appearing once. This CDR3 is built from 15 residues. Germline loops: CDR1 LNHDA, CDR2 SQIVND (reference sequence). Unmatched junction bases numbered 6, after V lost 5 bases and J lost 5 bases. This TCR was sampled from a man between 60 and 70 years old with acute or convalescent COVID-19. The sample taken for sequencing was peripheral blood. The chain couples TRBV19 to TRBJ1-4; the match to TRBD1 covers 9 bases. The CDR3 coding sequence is TGTGCCAGTAGTGTCTACAGGGGGCAGAATGAAAAACTGTTTTTT. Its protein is CASSVYRGQNEKLFF.